Below, 6 T cell receptor beta chains from the same sample are listed, as sequenced in a study of Graves' ophthalmopathy and Graves' hyperthyroidism. RNA transcripts were the template, and TCR beta CDR3 regions were amplified from them. Scientists carried out first-round RT-PCR using HTBI primers and then a second-round multiplex PCR. TCRdb reprocessed the multiplex PCR reads with MiXCR, giving one entry per CDR3 protein. Of 620,000 or so distinct CDR3 sequences listed, approximately 22% are singletons. The sequenced sample consisted of peripheral blood. Receptor source: a young woman with stable Graves' hyperthyroidism. Some clones in this sample may be carry-over from other donors' samples.

This clonotype has ten or more counts. The genes are TRBV6-1 and TRBJ1-1; D possibly corresponds to TRBD1 (5 bases). The germline V and J ends were trimmed by 5 bases and 4 bases, with 8 bases remaining between them. The V gene's germline CDR1 is MNHNS and CDR2 SASEGT. This CDR3 region has 12 residues. The CDR3 is CASSPQGTEAFF. The CDR3 region has the DNA TGTGCCAGCAGTCCTCAGGGCACTGAAGCTTTCTTT.

This clonotype has a count of ten or more. This chain joins TRBV20-1 and TRBJ2-5, with 7 positions matching TRBD1. This CDR3 spans 12 amino acids. Germline V gives CDR1 DFQATT, CDR2 SNEGSKA (reference sequence). V lost 4 bases and J lost 5; bases outside the gene matches: 4. The chain's CDR3 is CSANRGRETQYF. The CDR3 DNA follows: TGCAGTGCTAACAGGGGAAGGGAGACCCAGTACTTC.

This clonotype occurred once. A much larger clone is a single base away; this may be a read error. This chain joins TRBV7-2 and TRBJ2-4; possibly TRBD2 for D (7 bases). Germline lookup yields CDR1 SGHTA and CDR2 FQGNSA. The CDR3 sequence is 14 residues long. The CDR3 spells CASTKGGAKNIKYF. The CDR3 DNA reads TGTGCCAGCACCAAAGGGGGGGCCAAAAACATTAAGTACTTC.

The table lists this clonotype with many counts. This sequence joins TRBV7-3 and TRBJ1-1; 8 nucleotides line up with TRBD1. Looked up from germline, CDR1 is SGHTA and CDR2 is FQGTGA. The V segment lost 3 bases and the J segment 5 bases; nucleotides outside the gene matches: 2. This CDR3 comprises 13 residues. In DNA, the CDR3 is TGTGCCAGCAGCTTGGACAGGGAAACTGAAGCTTTCTTT. This translates into CASSLDRETEAFF.

The chain employs TRBV12-3 or TRBV12-4 and TRBJ2-7, with 9 bases matching TRBD2. V lost 5 bases to trimming and J lost 0 bases; unmatched junction nucleotides: 8. This CDR3 has 16 residues. CDR3 nucleotides: TGTGCCAGCAGTCCCCAGCGGGGGGCGAGCTCCTACGAGCAGTACTTC. As protein: CASSPQRGASSYEQYF.

This clonotype came up many times. The chain recombines TRBV7-2 with TRBJ1-1; D call uncertain. Germline V lookup: CDR1 SGHTA, CDR2 FQGNSA. The CDR3 is 15 amino acids. The V gene lost 5 bases and the J gene lost 3 bases, with 16 bases spanning the gap. The CDR3 coding sequence is TGTGCCAGCAGCCCGGCGGGAAGCGGGTACACTGAAGCTTTCTTT. It codes for CASSPAGSGYTEAFF.